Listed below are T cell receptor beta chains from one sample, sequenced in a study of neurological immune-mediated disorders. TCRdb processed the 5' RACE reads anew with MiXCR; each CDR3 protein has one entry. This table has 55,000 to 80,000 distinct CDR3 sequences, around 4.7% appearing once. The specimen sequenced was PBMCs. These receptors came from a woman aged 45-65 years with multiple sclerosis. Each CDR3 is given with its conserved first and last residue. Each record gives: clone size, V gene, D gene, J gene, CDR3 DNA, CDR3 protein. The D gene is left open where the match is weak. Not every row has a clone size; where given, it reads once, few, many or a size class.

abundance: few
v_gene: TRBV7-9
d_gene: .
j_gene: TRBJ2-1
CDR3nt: TGTGCCAGCAGCTACTTGGTGGGGGGATACAATGAGCAGTTCTTC
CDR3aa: CASSYLVGGYNEQFF

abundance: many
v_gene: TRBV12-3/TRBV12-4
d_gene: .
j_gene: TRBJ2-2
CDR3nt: TGTGCCAGCAGGTCCGGTATGAACACCGGGGAGCTGTTTTTT
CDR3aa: CASRSGMNTGELFF

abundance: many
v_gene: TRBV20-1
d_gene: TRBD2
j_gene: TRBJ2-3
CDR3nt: TGCAGTGCTGGACTAGCGGGGGATCCAGATACGCAGTATTTT
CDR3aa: CSAGLAGDPDTQYF

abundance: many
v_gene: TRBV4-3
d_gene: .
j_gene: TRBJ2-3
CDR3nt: TGCGCCAGCAGCCCGTCGATGGACCGCACAGATACGCAGTATTTT
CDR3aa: CASSPSMDRTDTQYF

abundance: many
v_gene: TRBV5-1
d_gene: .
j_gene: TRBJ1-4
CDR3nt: TGCGCCAGCAGCTTGGATCCGCCTTCAGTCGGTGAAAAACTGTTTTTT
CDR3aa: CASSLDPPSVGEKLFF

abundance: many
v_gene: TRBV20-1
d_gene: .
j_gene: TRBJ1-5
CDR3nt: TGCAGTGCCCCAGGGAAGGGTAGTCAGCCCCAGCATTTT
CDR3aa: CSAPGKGSQPQHF

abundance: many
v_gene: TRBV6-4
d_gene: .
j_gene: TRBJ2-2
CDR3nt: TGTGCCAGCAGTGAATCGGCTTTGAACACCGGGGAGCTGTTTTTT
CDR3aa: CASSESALNTGELFF

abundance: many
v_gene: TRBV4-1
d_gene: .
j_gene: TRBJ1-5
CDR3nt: TGCGCCAGCAGCCAAGCCGGGGGCGGAGGACCCCAGCATTTT
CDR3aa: CASSQAGGGGPQHF

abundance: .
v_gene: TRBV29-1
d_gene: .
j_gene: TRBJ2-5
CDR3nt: TGCAGCGAGGGATGGGATCACGAGACCCAGTACTTC
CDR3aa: CSEGWDHETQYF

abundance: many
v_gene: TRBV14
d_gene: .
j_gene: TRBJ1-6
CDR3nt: TGTGCCAGCAGCCCGAATCTTAATTCACCCCTCAACTTT
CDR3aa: CASSPNLNSPLNF

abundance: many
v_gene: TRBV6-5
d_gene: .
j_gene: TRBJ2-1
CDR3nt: TGTGCCAGCAGCGTTCGGGGGAGAAACAATGAGCAGTTCTTC
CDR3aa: CASSVRGRNNEQFF

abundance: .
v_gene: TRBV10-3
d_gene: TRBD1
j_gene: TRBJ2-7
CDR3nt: TGTGCCATCAGCAGGGACAGAGACTACGAGCAGTACTTC
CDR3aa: CAISRDRDYEQYF

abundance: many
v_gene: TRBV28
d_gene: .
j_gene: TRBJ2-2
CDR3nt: TGTGCCAGCTTTGGCGGTCAATACACCGGGGAGCTGTTTTTT
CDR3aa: CASFGGQYTGELFF

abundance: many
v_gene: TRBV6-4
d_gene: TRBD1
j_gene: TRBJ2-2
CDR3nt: TGTGCCAGCAGTGACGGGACAGGGAACACCGGGGAGCTGTTTTTT
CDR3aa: CASSDGTGNTGELFF

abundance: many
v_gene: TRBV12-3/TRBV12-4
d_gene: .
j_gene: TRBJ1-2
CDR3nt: TGTGCCAGCAGTTCTCGACACTATGGCTACACCTTC
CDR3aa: CASSSRHYGYTF

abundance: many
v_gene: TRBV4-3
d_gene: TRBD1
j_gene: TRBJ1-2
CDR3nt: TGCGCCAGCAGCCCCAAACAGGGGCTCGGCTACACCTTC
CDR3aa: CASSPKQGLGYTF

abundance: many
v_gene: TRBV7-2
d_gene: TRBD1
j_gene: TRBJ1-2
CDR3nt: TGTGCCAGCAGCCGGCCGACAGGGGGAAACTATGGCTACACCTTC
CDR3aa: CASSRPTGGNYGYTF

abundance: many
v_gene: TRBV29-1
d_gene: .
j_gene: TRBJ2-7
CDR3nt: TGCAGCGGGGGACAAGGCCGCGCCGAGCAGTACTTC
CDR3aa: CSGGQGRAEQYF

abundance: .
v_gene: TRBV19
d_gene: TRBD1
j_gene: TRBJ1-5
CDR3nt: TGTGCCAGTGCTAGGACAGGGGCTCAGCCCCAGCATTTT
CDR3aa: CASARTGAQPQHF

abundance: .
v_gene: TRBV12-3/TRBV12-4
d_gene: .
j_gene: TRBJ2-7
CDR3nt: TGTGCCAGCAGTTTAGTAAAGACCTACGAGCAGTACTTC
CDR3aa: CASSLVKTYEQYF

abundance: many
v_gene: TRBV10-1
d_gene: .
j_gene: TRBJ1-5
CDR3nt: TGCGCCAGTCAAGATCAGCCCCAGCATTTT
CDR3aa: CASQDQPQHF

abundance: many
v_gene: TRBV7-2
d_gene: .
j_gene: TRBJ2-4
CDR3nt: TGTGCCAGCAGCCCACCAGTAGCCAAAAACATTCAGTACTTC
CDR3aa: CASSPPVAKNIQYF

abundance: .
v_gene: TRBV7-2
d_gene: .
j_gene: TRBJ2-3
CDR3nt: TGTGCCAGCAGCTTAGCCCTAGGGCTGGATACGCAGTATTTT
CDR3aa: CASSLALGLDTQYF

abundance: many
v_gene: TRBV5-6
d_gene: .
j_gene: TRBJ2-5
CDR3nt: TGTGCCAGCAGCCCTAGAATTTCGCAAGAGACCCAGTACTTC
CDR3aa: CASSPRISQETQYF

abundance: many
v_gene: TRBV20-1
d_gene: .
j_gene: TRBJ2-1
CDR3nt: TGCAGTGCTAGTACGAACAACAATGAGCAGTTCTTC
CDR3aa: CSASTNNNEQFF

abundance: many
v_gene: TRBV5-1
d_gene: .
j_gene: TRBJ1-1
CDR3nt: TGCGCCAGCAGCTTGGAGGCGAGGAACACTGAAGCTTTCTTT
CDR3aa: CASSLEARNTEAFF

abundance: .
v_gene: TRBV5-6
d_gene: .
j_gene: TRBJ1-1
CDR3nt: TGTGCCAGCAGTAGCCGGTGGATTGAAGCTTTCTTT
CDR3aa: CASSSRWIEAFF

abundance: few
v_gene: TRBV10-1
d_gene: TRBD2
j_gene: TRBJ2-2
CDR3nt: TGCGCCAGCAGTGAGGGTAGCGGGGGGAACACCGGGGAGCTGTTTTTT
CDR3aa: CASSEGSGGNTGELFF

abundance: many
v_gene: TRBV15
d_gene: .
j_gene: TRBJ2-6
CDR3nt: TGTGCCACCAGCAGAGGGAAAACTGGGGCCAACGTCCTGACTTTC
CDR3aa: CATSRGKTGANVLTF

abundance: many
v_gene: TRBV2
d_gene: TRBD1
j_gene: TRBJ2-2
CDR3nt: TGTGCCAGCAGTGACGTGGGACAGGGGATCACCGGGGAGCTGTTTTTT
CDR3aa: CASSDVGQGITGELFF

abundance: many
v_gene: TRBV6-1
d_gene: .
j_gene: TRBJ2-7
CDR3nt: TGTGCCAGCAGTGAAAGATTGGACAGCTCCTACGAGCAGTACTTC
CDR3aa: CASSERLDSSYEQYF

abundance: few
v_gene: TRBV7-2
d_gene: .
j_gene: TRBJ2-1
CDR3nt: TGTGCCAGCAGCTTGTTGGGGGCCGAATACAATGAGCAGTTCTTC
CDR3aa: CASSLLGAEYNEQFF

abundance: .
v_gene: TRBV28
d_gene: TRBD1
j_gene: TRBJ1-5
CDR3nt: TGTGCCAGCAGGGAAGGACAGGGGTGGCGTCAGCCCCAGAATTTT
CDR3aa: CASREGQGWRQPQNF

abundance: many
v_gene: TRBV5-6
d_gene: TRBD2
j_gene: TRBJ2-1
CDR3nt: TGTGCCAGCAGCTGGCGGGCGGGGGGCCACAATGAGCAGTTCTTC
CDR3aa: CASSWRAGGHNEQFF

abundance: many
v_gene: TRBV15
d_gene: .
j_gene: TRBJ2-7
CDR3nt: TGTGCCACCAGCAGCACAGGGATCGACGAGCAGTACTTC
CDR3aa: CATSSTGIDEQYF

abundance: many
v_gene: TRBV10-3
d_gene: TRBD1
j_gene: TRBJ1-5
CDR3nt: TGTGCCATCAGTGAGTCCGGGACAGGGAGCAATCAGCCCCAGCATTTT
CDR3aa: CAISESGTGSNQPQHF

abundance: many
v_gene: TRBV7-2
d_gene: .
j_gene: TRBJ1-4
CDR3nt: TGTGCCAGCAGCTCCGTTCCTAAAAGTGAAAAACTGTTTTTT
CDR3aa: CASSSVPKSEKLFF

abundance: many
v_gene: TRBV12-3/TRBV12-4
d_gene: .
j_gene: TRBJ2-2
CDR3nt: TGTGCCAGCAGTTTCCCCGTGGGGTCCACCGGGGAGCTGTTTTTT
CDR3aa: CASSFPVGSTGELFF

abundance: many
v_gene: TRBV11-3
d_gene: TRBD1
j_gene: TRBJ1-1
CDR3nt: TGTGCCAGCAGCTTAGGGGGACAGGCGATGAGCACTGAAGCTTTCTTT
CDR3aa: CASSLGGQAMSTEAFF

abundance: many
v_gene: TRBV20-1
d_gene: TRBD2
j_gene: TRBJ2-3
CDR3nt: TGCAGTGCTAGAGATCGACTAGCGGGGAAAGGCACAGATACGCAGTATTTT
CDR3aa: CSARDRLAGKGTDTQYF

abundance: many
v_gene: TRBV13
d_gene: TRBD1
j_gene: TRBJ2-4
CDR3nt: TGTGCCAGCAGCTCACCGGGACAGGGTCAAAACATTCAGTACTTC
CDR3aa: CASSSPGQGQNIQYF

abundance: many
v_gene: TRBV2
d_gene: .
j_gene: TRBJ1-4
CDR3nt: TGTGCCAGCGCCCAGGGGCTTGCTAATGAAAAACTGTTTTTT
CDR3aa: CASAQGLANEKLFF

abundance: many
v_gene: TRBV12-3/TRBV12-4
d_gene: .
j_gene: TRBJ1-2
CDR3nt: TGTGCCAGCAGTTTGGCAGGGACGGGTGGCTACACCTTC
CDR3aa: CASSLAGTGGYTF

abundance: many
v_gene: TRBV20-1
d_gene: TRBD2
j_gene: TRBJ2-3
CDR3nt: TGCAGTGCTCTGGGAGGTCGGGGGGACACAGATACGCAGTATTTT
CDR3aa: CSALGGRGDTDTQYF

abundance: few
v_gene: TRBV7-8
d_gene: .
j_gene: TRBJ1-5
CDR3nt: TGTGCCAGCAGCTTAGATGGCAGTCCCCACCAGCCCCAGAATTTT
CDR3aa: CASSLDGSPHQPQNF

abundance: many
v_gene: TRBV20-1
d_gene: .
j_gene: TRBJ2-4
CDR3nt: TGCAGTGCTAGAGACTCAGGGCTGAGTGGAAACATTCAGTACTTC
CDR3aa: CSARDSGLSGNIQYF

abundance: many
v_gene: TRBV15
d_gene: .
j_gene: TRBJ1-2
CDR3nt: TGTGCCACCAGCAGAGATCTCGGGACGGTCTATGGCTACACCTTC
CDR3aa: CATSRDLGTVYGYTF